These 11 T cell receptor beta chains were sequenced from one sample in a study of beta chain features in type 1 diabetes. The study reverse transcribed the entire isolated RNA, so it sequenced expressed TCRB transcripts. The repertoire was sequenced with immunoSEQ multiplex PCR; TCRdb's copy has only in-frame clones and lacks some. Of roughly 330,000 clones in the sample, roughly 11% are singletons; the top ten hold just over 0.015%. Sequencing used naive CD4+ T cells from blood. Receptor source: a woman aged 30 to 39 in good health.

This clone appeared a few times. The CDR3 region is CASRRDSGGQETQYF. DNA for the CDR3: TGTGCCAGCAGGCGTGATAGCGGAGGCCAAGAGACCCAGTACTTC. The chain recombines TRBV6-5 with TRBJ2-5; D is possibly TRBD2 (6 bases). This CDR3 contains 15 residues. The V end lost 6 bases, the J end lost 1 base, and 15 bases lay between the germline ends. Germline CDR1 is MNHEY and CDR2 is SVGAGI.

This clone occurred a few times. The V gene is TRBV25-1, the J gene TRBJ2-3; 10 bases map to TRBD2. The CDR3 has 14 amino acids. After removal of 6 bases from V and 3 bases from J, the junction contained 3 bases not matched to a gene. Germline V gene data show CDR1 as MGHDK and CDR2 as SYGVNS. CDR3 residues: CASSLAGVTDTQYF. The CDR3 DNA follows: TGTGCCAGCAGCCTAGCGGGAGTTACAGATACGCAGTATTTT.

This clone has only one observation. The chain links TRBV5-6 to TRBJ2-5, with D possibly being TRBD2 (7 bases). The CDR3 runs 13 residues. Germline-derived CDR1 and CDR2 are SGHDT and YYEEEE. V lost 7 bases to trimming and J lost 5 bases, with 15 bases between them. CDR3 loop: CASSVGGLETQYF. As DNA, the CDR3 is TGTGCCAGCTCAGTGGGGGGGCTTGAGACCCAGTACTTC.

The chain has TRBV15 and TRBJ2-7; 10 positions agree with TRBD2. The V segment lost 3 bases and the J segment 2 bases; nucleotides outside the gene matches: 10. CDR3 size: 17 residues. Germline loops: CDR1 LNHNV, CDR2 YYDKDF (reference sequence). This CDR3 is CATSRGIGGTSAYEQYF. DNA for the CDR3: TGTGCCACCAGCAGGGGGATTGGGGGGACTAGCGCCTACGAGCAGTACTTC.

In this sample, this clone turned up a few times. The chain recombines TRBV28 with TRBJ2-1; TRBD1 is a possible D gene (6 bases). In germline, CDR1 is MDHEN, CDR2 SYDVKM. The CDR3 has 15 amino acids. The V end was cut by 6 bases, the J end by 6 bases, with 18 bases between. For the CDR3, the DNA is TGTGCCAGCAGGGGATCGACAGGATTTCGCAATGAGCAGTTCTTC. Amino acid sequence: CASRGSTGFRNEQFF.

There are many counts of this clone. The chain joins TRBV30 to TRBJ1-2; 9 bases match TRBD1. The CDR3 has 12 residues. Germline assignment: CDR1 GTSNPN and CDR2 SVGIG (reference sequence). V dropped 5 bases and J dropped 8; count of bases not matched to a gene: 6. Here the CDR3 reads CAWGGQGQGYTF. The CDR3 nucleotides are TGTGCCTGGGGCGGACAGGGGCAGGGCTACACCTTC.

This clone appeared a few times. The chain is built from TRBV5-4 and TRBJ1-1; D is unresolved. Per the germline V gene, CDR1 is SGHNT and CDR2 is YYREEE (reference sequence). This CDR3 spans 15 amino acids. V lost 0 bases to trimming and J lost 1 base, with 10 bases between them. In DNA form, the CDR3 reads TGTGCCAGCAGCTTGGACATGGCAGAGAACACTGAAGCTTTCTTT. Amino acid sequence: CASSLDMAENTEAFF.

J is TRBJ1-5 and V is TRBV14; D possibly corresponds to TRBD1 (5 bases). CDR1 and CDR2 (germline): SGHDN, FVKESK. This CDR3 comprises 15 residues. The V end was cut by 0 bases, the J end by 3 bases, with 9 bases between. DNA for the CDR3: TGTGCCAGCAGCCAAGATACAGGAGACAATCAGCCCCAGCATTTT. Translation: CASSQDTGDNQPQHF.

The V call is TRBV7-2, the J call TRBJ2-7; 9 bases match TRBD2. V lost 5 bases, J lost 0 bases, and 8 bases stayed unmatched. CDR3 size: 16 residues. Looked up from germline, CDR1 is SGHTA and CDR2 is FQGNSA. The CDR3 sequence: CASSPRLAESSYEQYF. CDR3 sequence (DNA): TGTGCCAGCAGCCCCAGACTAGCGGAAAGCTCCTACGAGCAGTACTTC. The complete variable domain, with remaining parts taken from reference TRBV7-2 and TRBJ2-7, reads GAGVSQSPSNKVTEKGKDVELRCDPISGHTALYWYRQSLGQGLEFLIYFQGNSAPDKSGLPSDRFSAERTGGSVSTLTIQRTQQEDSAVYLCASSPRLAESSYEQYFGPGTRLTVT.

The DNA of the CDR3 is TGTGCCAGCAGCTACGGACTAGCGGGATCTCACACCGGGGAGCTGTTTTTT. Translation: CASSYGLAGSHTGELFF. The chain uses TRBV7-9 and TRBJ2-2, with TRBD2 matching 12 bases. V dropped 4 bases and J dropped 3; count of bases not matched to a gene: 6. The CDR3 has 17 residues. In germline, CDR1 is SEHNR, CDR2 FQNEAQ (reference sequence).

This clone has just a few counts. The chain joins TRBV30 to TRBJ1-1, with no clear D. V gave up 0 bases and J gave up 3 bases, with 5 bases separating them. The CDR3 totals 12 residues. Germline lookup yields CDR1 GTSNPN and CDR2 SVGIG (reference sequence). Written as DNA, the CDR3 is TGTGCCTGGAGTGTGAGCTACACTGAAGCTTTCTTT. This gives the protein CAWSVSYTEAFF. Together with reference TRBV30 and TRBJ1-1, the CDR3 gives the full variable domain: SQTIHQWPATLVQPVGSPLSLECTVEGTSNPNLYWYRQAAGRGLQLLFYSVGIGQISSEVPQNLSASRPQDRQFILSSKKLLLSDSGFYLCAWSVSYTEAFFGQGTRLTVV.